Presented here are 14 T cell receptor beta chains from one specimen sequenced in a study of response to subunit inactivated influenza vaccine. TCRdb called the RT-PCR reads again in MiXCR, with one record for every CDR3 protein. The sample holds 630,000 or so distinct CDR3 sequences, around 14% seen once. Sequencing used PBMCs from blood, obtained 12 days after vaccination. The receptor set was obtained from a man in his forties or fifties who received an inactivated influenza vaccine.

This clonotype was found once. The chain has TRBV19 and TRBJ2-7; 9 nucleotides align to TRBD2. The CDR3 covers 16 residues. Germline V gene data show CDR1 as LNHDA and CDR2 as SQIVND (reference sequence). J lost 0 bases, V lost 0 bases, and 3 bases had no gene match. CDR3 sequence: CASSIDRTSASYEQYF. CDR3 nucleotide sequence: TGTGCCAGTAGTATAGATCGGACTAGCGCCTCCTACGAGCAGTACTTC.

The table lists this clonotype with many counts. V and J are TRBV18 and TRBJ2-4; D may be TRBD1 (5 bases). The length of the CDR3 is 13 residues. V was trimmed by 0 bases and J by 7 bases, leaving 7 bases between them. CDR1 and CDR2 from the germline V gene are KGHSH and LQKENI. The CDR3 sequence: CASSPPGRNIQYF. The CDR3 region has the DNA TGTGCCAGCTCACCACCGGGGCGGAACATTCAGTACTTC.

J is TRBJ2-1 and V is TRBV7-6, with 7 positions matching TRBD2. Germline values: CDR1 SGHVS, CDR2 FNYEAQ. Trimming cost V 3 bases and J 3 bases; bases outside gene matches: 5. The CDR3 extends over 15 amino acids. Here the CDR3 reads CASSLSASGYNEQFF. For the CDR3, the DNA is TGTGCCAGCAGCTTGTCCGCTAGCGGCTACAATGAGCAGTTCTTC.

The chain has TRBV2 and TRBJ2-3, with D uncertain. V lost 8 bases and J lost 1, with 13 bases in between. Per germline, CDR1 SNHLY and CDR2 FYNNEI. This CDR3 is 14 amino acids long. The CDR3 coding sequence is TGTGCCAGCCGTGGGCTAGAGGGCACAGATACGCAGTATTTT. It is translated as CASRGLEGTDTQYF.

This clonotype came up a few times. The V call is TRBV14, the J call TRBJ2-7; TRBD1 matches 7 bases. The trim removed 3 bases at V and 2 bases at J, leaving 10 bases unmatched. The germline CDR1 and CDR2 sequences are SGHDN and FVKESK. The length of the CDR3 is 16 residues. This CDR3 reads CASSQSQGQPPYEQYF. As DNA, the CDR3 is TGTGCCAGCAGCCAGAGCCAGGGACAGCCTCCCTACGAGCAGTACTTC.

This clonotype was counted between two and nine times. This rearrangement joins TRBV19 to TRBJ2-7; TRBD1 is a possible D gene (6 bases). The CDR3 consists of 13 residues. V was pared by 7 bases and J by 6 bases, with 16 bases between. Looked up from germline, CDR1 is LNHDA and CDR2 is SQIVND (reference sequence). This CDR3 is CASKGHMRGEQYF. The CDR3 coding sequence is TGTGCCAGTAAGGGACATATGAGAGGCGAGCAGTACTTC. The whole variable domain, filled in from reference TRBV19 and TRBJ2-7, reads DGGITQSPKYLFRKEGQNVTLSCEQNLNHDAMYWYRQDPGQGLRLIYYSQIVNDFQKGDIAEGYSVSREKKESFPLTVTSAQKNPTAFYLCASKGHMRGEQYFGPGTRLTVT.

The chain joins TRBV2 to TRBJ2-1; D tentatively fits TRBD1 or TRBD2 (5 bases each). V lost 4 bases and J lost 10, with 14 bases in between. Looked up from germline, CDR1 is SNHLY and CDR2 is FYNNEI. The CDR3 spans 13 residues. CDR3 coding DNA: TGTGCCAGCAGTGGGGAGACAGTCAGCGAGCAGTTCTTC. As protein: CASSGETVSEQFF.

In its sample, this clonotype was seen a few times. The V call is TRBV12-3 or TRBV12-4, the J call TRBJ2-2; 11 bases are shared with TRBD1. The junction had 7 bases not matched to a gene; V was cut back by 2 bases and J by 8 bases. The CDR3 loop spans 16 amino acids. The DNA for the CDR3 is TGTGCCAGCAGTTTATTCCGGACAGGGGGCTTGGGGGAGCTGTTTTTT. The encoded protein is CASSLFRTGGLGELFF.

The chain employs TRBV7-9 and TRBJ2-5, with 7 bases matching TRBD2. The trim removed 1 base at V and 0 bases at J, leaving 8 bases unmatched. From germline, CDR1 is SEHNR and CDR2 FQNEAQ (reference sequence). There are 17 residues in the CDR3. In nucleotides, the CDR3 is TGTGCCAGCAGCTTAGAAACTCCGGGACTATACCAAGAGACCCAGTACTTC. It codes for CASSLETPGLYQETQYF.

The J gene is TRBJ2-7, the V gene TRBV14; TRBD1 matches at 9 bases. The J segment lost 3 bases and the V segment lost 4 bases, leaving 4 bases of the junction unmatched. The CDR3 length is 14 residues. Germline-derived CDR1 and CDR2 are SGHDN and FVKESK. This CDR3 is CASSPWDRVYEQYF. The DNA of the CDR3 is TGTGCCAGCAGCCCGTGGGACAGGGTCTACGAGCAGTACTTC.

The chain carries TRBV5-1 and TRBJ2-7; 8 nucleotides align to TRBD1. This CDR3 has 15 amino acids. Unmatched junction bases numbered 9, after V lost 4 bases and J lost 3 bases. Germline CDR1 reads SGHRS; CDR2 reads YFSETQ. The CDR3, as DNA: TGCGCCAGCAGCGATCCCGGACAGGGATTCTACGAGCAGTACTTC. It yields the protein CASSDPGQGFYEQYF.

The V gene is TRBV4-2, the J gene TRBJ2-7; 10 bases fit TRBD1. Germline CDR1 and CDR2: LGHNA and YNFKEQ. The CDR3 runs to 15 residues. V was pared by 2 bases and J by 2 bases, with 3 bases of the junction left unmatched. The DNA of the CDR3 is TGTGCCAGCAGCCAATTTGGACAGGGGGCCTACGAGCAGTACTTC. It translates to CASSQFGQGAYEQYF.

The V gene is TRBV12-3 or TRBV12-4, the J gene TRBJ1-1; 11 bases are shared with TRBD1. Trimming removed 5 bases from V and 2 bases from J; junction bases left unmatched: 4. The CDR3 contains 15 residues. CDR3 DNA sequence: TGTGCCAGCAGTGGGACAGGGGGGGCCAACACTGAAGCTTTCTTT. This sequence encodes CASSGTGGANTEAFF.

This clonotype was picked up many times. Written as DNA, the CDR3 is TGCGCCAGCAGCCAAGATCTTGGTTTTCCCCCCGAGCAGTACTTC. This translates into CASSQDLGFPPEQYF. The rearrangement joins TRBV4-3 to TRBJ2-7; D uncertain. The CDR3 runs 15 residues. V lost 0 bases and J lost 6, with 15 bases in between. Germline values: CDR1 LGHNA, CDR2 YSLEER.